One and the same sample provided the 9 T cell receptor beta chains below, sequenced in a study of post-analysis software for immune sequencing data. Every TCR beta cDNA library bore unique molecular identifiers. TCRdb processed the PCR reads anew with MiXCR; each CDR3 protein has one entry. The data contain 160,000 or so distinct CDR3 sequences, 30% to 45% of them seen just once; the ten biggest clones take up 28%. This material consisted of blood, taken after autologous hematopoietic stem cell transplantation. The receptors were gathered from a girl aged 5 to 17 with multiple sclerosis.

The V and J genes are TRBV20-1 and TRBJ2-1; 11 nucleotides match TRBD1. V trimming: 5 bases; J trimming: 7 bases; junction bases outside the gene matches: 7. CDR3 length: 14 amino acids. Per the germline V gene, CDR1 is DFQATT and CDR2 is SNEGSKA (reference sequence). For the CDR3, the DNA is TGCAGTGCTCAGATGGGACAGGGGGAGAATGAGCAGTTCTTC. As protein: CSAQMGQGENEQFF.

This clonotype was counted at least ten times. This sequence joins TRBV6-1 and TRBJ2-7; 9 bases align to TRBD1. The CDR3 length is 11 residues. Germline assignment: CDR1 MNHNS and CDR2 SASEGT. V lost 10 bases, J lost 7 bases, and 5 bases stayed unmatched. The CDR3 loop reads CAIHRGREQYF. CDR3 in DNA: TGTGCCATCCACAGGGGGCGAGAGCAGTACTTC.

The chain employs TRBV13 and TRBJ2-7; 13 bases agree with TRBD2. The germline gives CDR1 PRHDT, CDR2 FYEKMQ (reference sequence). Germline trimming cut 5 bases from V and 2 bases from J; bases unmatched to any gene: 6. The CDR3 is 16 residues long. The DNA for the CDR3 is TGTGCCAGCAGCGCACGACTAGCGGGAGGTACCTACGAGCAGTACTTC. Residues: CASSARLAGGTYEQYF. Full variable domain (missing parts from reference TRBV13 and TRBJ2-7): AAGVIQSPRHLIKEKRETATLKCYPIPRHDTVYWYQQGPGQDPQFLISFYEKMQSDKGSIPDRFSAQQFSDYHSELNMSSLELGDSALYFCASSARLAGGTYEQYFGPGTRLTVT.

The CDR3 bases are TGTGCCAGCAGTTTATGGGCGGGACTAGCGGGAGGGCACAATGAGCAGTTCTTC. It encodes CASSLWAGLAGGHNEQFF. The genes are TRBV28 and TRBJ2-1; 16 bases line up with TRBD2. Per the germline V gene, CDR1 is MDHEN and CDR2 is SYDVKM. The CDR3 length is 18 residues. V dropped 0 bases and J dropped 5; count of bases not matched to a gene: 4.

This clonotype was seen a handful of times. The CDR3: CASSGPMGFSTVYEQYF. The CDR3 DNA reads TGTGCCAGCAGCGGACCTATGGGATTTTCGACGGTCTACGAGCAGTACTTC. The chain combines TRBV7-2 with TRBJ2-7, with D uncertain. Trimming shortened V by 5 bases and J by 3 bases, and 23 bases separated the two germline ends. Germline values: CDR1 SGHTA, CDR2 FQGNSA. There are 17 residues in the CDR3.

This clonotype has a handful of counts. This chain joins TRBV27 and TRBJ2-1; either TRBD1 or TRBD2 may supply D (5 bases each). Germline CDR1 and CDR2: MNHEY and SMNVEV (reference sequence). Trimming removed 3 bases at V and 8 bases at J, with 11 bases between. The CDR3 has 13 amino acids. This chain's CDR3 is CASSFLGAHEQFF. CDR3 bases: TGTGCCAGCAGTTTCCTCGGGGCTCATGAGCAGTTCTTC.

This clonotype was found a few times. Given a much more abundant clone one base away, this may be a read error. This chain uses TRBV20-1 with TRBJ2-5; 16 bases line up with TRBD2. V shed 0 bases and J 11 bases; nucleotides not matched to a gene: 9. The CDR3 sequence is 16 residues long. Germline V gives CDR1 DFQATT, CDR2 SNEGSKA (reference sequence). The CDR3 DNA sequence: TGCAGTGCTAGAGATGGGACTAGCGGGAGGGGGTACGGGCAGTACTTC. Residues: CSARDGTSGRGYGQYF.

This chain connects TRBV5-4 to TRBJ2-7; 10 bases are a match to TRBD2. The CDR3 is 16 amino acids. Germline loops: CDR1 SGHNT, CDR2 YYREEE (reference sequence). The J segment lost 3 bases and the V segment lost 4 bases, leaving 10 bases of the junction unmatched. This CDR3 is CASSPTPGLADYEQYF. DNA of the CDR3: TGTGCCAGCAGCCCAACGCCCGGACTAGCGGACTACGAGCAGTACTTC. Looking up the rest from reference TRBV5-4 and TRBJ2-7 gives the full variable domain: ETGVTQSPTHLIKTRGQQVTLRCSSQSGHNTVSWYQQALGQGPQFIFQYYREEENGRGNFPPRFSGLQFPNYSSELNVNALELDDSALYLCASSPTPGLADYEQYFGPGTRLTVT.

The CDR3 loop is CASSYWDSPPLETQYF. CDR3 nucleotides: TGTGCCAGCAGTTATTGGGACTCCCCTCCGCTAGAGACCCAGTACTTC. The rearrangement joins TRBV6-2 or TRBV6-3 to TRBJ2-5; weak D call: TRBD2 (6 bases). Trimming removed 3 bases at V and 4 bases at J, with 18 bases between. Per the germline V gene, CDR1 is MNHEY and CDR2 is SVGEGT. The CDR3 extends over 16 amino acids.